Sequencing of this T cell receptor beta chain was carried out in a study of shared clonotypes between healthy human individuals. V gave up 3 bases and J gave up 4 bases; unmatched junction bases: 11. The germline V gene encodes CDR1 MDHEN and CDR2 SYDVKM. The CDR3 covers 16 residues. CD45RO-negative, CCR7-positively selected cells formed the naive CD8 fraction, excluding terminally differentiated effector memory CD45RA+ cells. Some clones are missing from TCRdb's copy, which holds only in-frame ones; the method was immunoSEQ multiplex PCR. The sample carries about 2.1 million clones, 90% to 95% recorded once.

The specimen was naive CD8+ T cells from PBMCs. The sequence was collected from a man between 18 and 35 years old in good health. Some clones in this sample may be carry-over from other donors' samples. The chain has TRBV28 and TRBJ1-1; TRBD1 agrees at 7 bases. The CDR3 coding sequence is TGTGCCAGCAGTTTCCCCCCCACCGACAGGGTCACTGAAGCTTTCTTT. As protein: CASSFPPTDRVTEAFF.